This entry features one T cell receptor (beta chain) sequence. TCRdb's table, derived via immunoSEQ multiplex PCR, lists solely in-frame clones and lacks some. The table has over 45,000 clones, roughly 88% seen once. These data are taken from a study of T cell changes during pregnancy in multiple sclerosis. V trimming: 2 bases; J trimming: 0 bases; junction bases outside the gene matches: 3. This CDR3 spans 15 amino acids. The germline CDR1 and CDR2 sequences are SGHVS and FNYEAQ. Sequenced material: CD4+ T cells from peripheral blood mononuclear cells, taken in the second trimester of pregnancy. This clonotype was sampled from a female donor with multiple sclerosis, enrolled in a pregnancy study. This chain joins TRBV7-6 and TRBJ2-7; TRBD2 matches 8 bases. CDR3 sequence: CASSLQRGSSYEQYF. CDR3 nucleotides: TGTGCCAGCAGCTTACAGCGGGGGAGCTCCTACGAGCAGTACTTC.